The 24 T cell receptor beta chains below all came from one sample that was sequenced in a study of regulatory T cells in long-lasting Graves disease (dated by TCRdb to about 2021). The library came from multiplex PCR. The listed sequencing device is Illumina HiSeq 4000. CDR3 regions were amplified by Arm-PCR with iRepertoire HTBI primers to construct TCR beta libraries. TCRdb cleaned the public reads at Q25 with fastp, built clones with MiXCR and kept in-frame beta chains. Identical CDR3 proteins give one entry, which carries the most common genes and DNA. This sample gives approximately 470,000 distinct CDR3 sequences in total; 15% to 20% of them show up just once. The biggest ten clones account for 10% to 15% of the sample. Reading the label with the study, this specimen's time point is: newly diagnosed GD, antithyroid drugs for less than 3 months. For both TCR sequencing and RNA sequencing, RNA was extracted from PBMCs using TRIzol.

This sample also belongs to another study, concerning T cells in Graves' hyperthyroidism and ophthalmopathy.

The source material was peripheral blood mononuclear cells (PBMCs), sampled at new diagnosis, from a patient treated with antithyroid drugs. The receptors were gathered from a middle-aged man with Graves disease. Donor details come from another sample of the same person, matched by shared clones.

In this sample, this clonotype turned up many times. The V and J genes are TRBV12-3 or TRBV12-4 and TRBJ1-2; D may be TRBD1 (6 bases). This CDR3 is 15 amino acids long. V shed 4 bases and J shed 8 bases, with 20 bases lying between them. The DNA for the CDR3 is TGTGCCAGCAGTTCGACGCGAAGACAGGAACGGGGCTACACCTTC. This gives the protein CASSSTRRQERGYTF.

This CDR3 is CASRTARGSYNEQFF. The CDR3 DNA reads as TGTGCCAGCAGGACTGCCCGGGGCTCCTACAATGAGCAGTTCTTC. This sequence joins TRBV12-3 or TRBV12-4 and TRBJ2-1; perhaps TRBD2 as D (5 bases). V dropped 6 bases and J dropped 0 bases, with 12 bases sitting between them. The CDR3 spans 15 residues.

This clonotype was seen more than once but under ten times. The rearrangement uses TRBV15 and TRBJ1-2; unclear D gene. CDR1 and CDR2 from the germline V gene are LNHNV and YYDKDF (reference sequence). This CDR3 has 14 residues. The V end was cut by 0 bases, the J end by 6 bases, with 11 bases between. The DNA of the CDR3 is TGTGCCACCAGCAGAGATTCGGGGTACAATGGCTACACCTTC. It encodes CATSRDSGYNGYTF.

This chain connects TRBV6-5 to TRBJ2-4; the D is unclear. Germline V gene lookup returns CDR1 MNHEY and CDR2 SVGAGI. V lost 4 bases and J lost 0, with 16 bases in between. The CDR3 runs 17 residues. The DNA of the CDR3 is TGTGCCAGCAGTTCCCTATCCTCTTGGGGAGCCAAAAACATTCAGTACTTC. Its protein product is CASSSLSSWGAKNIQYF.

This clonotype was seen just once. The chain uses TRBV10-3 and TRBJ1-1; D perhaps matches TRBD1 (5 bases). V was clipped by 10 bases and J by 3 bases, with 18 bases between them. The CDR3 is made up of 14 amino acids. Germline V CDR1 and CDR2: ENHRY, SYGVKD. The CDR3 bases are TGTGCCACCAGGGTTGGGGCAGGCGACACTGAAGCTTTCTTT. This codes for CATRVGAGDTEAFF.

This clonotype showed up many times. The J gene is TRBJ2-7, the V gene TRBV3-1; TRBD2 might be the D (5 bases). V shed 2 bases and J shed 3 bases, with 11 bases lying between them. Germline values: CDR1 LGHDT, CDR2 YNNKEL (reference sequence). The CDR3 has 14 amino acids. The CDR3 coding sequence is TGTGCCAGCAGCCAATCAGGCGGGTACTACGAGCAGTACTTC. This translates into CASSQSGGYYEQYF.

The chain uses TRBV15 and TRBJ2-3, with TRBD1 identical over 7 bases. The germline V gene has CDR1 LNHNV and CDR2 YYDKDF (reference sequence). The CDR3 length is 17 residues. V shed 3 bases, J shed 8 bases, and the junction held 17 bases outside the gene matches. The CDR3, as DNA: TGTGCCACCAGCAGGGAAAGGGCCCATACAGGGGCTTCTACGCAGTATTTT. It specifies CATSRERAHTGASTQYF.

The chain is built from TRBV9 and TRBJ2-1; tentatively, D is TRBD2 (6 bases). Germline V lookup: CDR1 SGDLS, CDR2 YYNGEE. This CDR3 has 17 residues. The V and J ends lost 0 bases and 3 bases respectively, with 16 bases between them. CDR3 loop: CASSVGLGGNFYNEQFF. The DNA for the CDR3 is TGTGCCAGCAGCGTAGGGTTGGGCGGGAACTTCTACAATGAGCAGTTCTTC.

The chain joins TRBV24-1 to TRBJ2-1; tentatively, D is TRBD1 or TRBD2 (7 bases each). The germline V and J ends were trimmed by 3 bases and 9 bases, with 20 bases remaining between them. The CDR3 runs 16 residues. The germline V gene has CDR1 KGHDR and CDR2 SFDVKD. DNA of the CDR3: TGTGCCACCAGTGATCCAAGGGGGCGGGAGCGAGGTGAGCAGTTCTTC. Amino acids: CATSDPRGRERGEQFF.

The chain links TRBV5-1 to TRBJ2-5; D is possibly TRBD1 or TRBD2 (6 bases each). The V end lost 4 bases, the J end lost 5 bases, and 18 bases lay between the germline ends. Germline V lookup: CDR1 SGHRS, CDR2 YFSETQ. CDR3 length: 15 residues. The CDR3 reads CASSVGGGQRETQYF. The CDR3 DNA sequence: TGCGCCAGCAGCGTAGGAGGGGGTCAGCGGGAGACCCAGTACTTC.

The chain joins TRBV29-1 to TRBJ2-1; TRBD1 is a possible D gene (6 bases). The V end lost 3 bases, the J end lost 0 bases, and 9 bases lay between the germline ends. The CDR3 is 14 amino acids. CDR1 is SQVTM and CDR2 is ANQGSEA in the germline V gene. The CDR3: CSVDGTNSYNEQFF. The CDR3 DNA follows: TGCAGCGTTGACGGGACAAACTCCTACAATGAGCAGTTCTTC.

There are a few counts of this clonotype. Possible read error: a much larger clone is one base away. The chain uses TRBV2 and TRBJ2-7; tentative D call: TRBD2 (7 bases). The germline V gene encodes CDR1 SNHLY and CDR2 FYNNEI. This CDR3 contains 16 residues. Trimming took 7 bases from V and 5 from J, leaving 24 bases between them. The CDR3 here is CASNSQGLGGPNEQYF. The CDR3 nucleotides read TGTGCCAGCAATTCACAGGGTTTGGGAGGGCCGAACGAGCAGTACTTC.

The chain joins TRBV2 to TRBJ2-3; TRBD1 matches at 8 bases. The germline gives CDR1 SNHLY, CDR2 FYNNEI. V shed 2 bases, J shed 3 bases, and the junction held 4 bases outside the gene matches. The length of the CDR3 is 15 residues. The CDR3 nucleotides are TGTGCCAGCAGTGAATCAGGGGGCGCGACAGATACGCAGTATTTT. Translating it yields CASSESGGATDTQYF.

To note about this clonotype: A read error may explain this, as a much larger clone is one base away. The chain combines TRBV28 with TRBJ2-3; TRBD2 agrees at 7 bases. The DNA end is a closer match to TRBJ2-5, so the J assignment may be wrong. The length of the CDR3 is 13 residues. CDR1 and CDR2 from the germline V gene are MDHEN and SYDVKM. DNA for the CDR3: TGTGCCAGCAGTCAGACTAGCCCCGAGACCCAGTACTTC. Its translation: CASSQTSPETQYF.

This clonotype has a count of ten or more. The J gene is TRBJ1-2, the V gene TRBV5-1; the D is unclear. The germline CDR1 and CDR2 sequences are SGHRS and YFSETQ. V lost 0 bases, J lost 6 bases, and 15 bases lay in between. The CDR3 has 15 residues. The DNA of the CDR3 is TGCGCCAGCAGCTTGGGAGCGGGCCAATGGGATGGCTACACCTTC. Translation: CASSLGAGQWDGYTF.

This clonotype was seen at least ten times. The gene calls are TRBV24-1 and TRBJ2-3, with a weak D call TRBD2 (6 bases). Trimming left V 4 bases short and J 6 bases short, with 10 bases between. The CDR3 extends over 13 amino acids. Per germline, CDR1 KGHDR and CDR2 SFDVKD. As DNA, the CDR3 is TGTGCCACCAGTGACCACGGAGGGGATACGCAGTATTTT. Translating it yields CATSDHGGDTQYF.

In this sample, this clonotype turned up many times. The chain is built from TRBV3-1 and TRBJ2-1; 8 positions agree with TRBD2. This CDR3 is 15 amino acids long. Germline CDR1 LGHDT, CDR2 YNNKEL (reference sequence). The V segment lost 3 bases and the J segment 6 bases; nucleotides outside the gene matches: 7. CDR3 amino acids: CASSQRGVEPNEQFF. In DNA form, the CDR3 reads TGTGCCAGCAGCCAGCGGGGGGTGGAGCCCAATGAGCAGTTCTTC.

This clonotype was recorded many times. CDR3 bases: TGTGCCAGCAGCCTAACAGGGTTTAATTCACCCCTCCACTTT. This encodes CASSLTGFNSPLHF. This sequence joins TRBV11-3 and TRBJ1-6; D may be TRBD1 (6 bases). Germline V gene sequence: CDR1 SGHNT, CDR2 YENEEA. Trimming removed 5 bases at V and 6 bases at J, with 11 bases between. The CDR3 consists of 14 residues.

This clonotype was detected only once. J is TRBJ1-1 and V is TRBV24-1; no clear D gene. CDR3 length equals 17 residues. The V gene lost 7 bases and the J gene lost 3 bases, with 23 bases spanning the gap. Looked up from germline, CDR1 is KGHDR and CDR2 is SFDVKD. The chain's CDR3 is CATSARAHQEGDTEAFF. Written as DNA, the CDR3 is TGTGCCACCAGCGCCCGGGCCCACCAGGAGGGAGACACTGAAGCTTTCTTT.

This clonotype was recorded many times. This chain connects TRBV3-1 to TRBJ2-7; unclear D gene. Germline lookup yields CDR1 LGHDT and CDR2 YNNKEL (reference sequence). Trimming took off 4 bases at V and 0 bases at J, with 4 bases between the two ends. This CDR3 spans 12 amino acids. CDR3 coding DNA: TGTGCCAGCAGCCGCAGCTCCTACGAGCAGTACTTC. Protein product: CASSRSSYEQYF.

The rearrangement uses TRBV19 and TRBJ2-1, with D maybe TRBD1 (6 bases). Trimming pared 4 bases from V and 7 bases from J, leaving 17 bases between. The CDR3 sequence is 15 residues long. Germline V gene sequence: CDR1 LNHDA, CDR2 SQIVND (reference sequence). The CDR3 sequence is CASSTGAGVRNEQFF. CDR3 sequence (DNA): TGTGCCAGTAGTACAGGGGCGGGCGTACGGAATGAGCAGTTCTTC.

This clonotype was detected a few times. The chain carries TRBV9 and TRBJ2-1; TRBD1 or TRBD2 may be the D gene (6 bases each). The V and J ends lost 3 bases and 6 bases respectively, with 13 bases between them. CDR1 SGDLS and CDR2 YYNGEE come from the germline V gene. This CDR3 comprises 14 residues. As DNA, the CDR3 is TGTGCCAGCAGCGAGGGGGGAGGCCTCAATGAGCAGTTCTTC. Protein: CASSEGGGLNEQFF.

In its sample, this clonotype was seen many times. The rearrangement links TRBV24-1 to TRBJ2-1; D gene uncertain. Germline V gene data show CDR1 as KGHDR and CDR2 as SFDVKD. The CDR3 is 12 amino acids. V lost 9 bases and J lost 8, with 13 bases in between. The CDR3 spells CATGPSSHEQFF. CDR3 nucleotides: TGTGCCACCGGGCCTAGTTCCCATGAGCAGTTCTTC.

The chain is built from TRBV29-1 and TRBJ2-7; D is perhaps TRBD1 (6 bases). In germline, CDR1 is SQVTM, CDR2 ANQGSEA. V lost 6 bases and J lost 2, with 17 bases in between. CDR3 length: 14 residues. The chain's CDR3 is CSVEDSRSPYEQYF. CDR3 in DNA: TGCAGCGTAGAGGACAGTCGGAGCCCCTACGAGCAGTACTTC.